The 26 T cell receptor beta chains in this list originate from one sample, sequenced in a study of radiotherapy plus CTLA-4 blockade in lung cancer. Libraries were prepared by immunoSEQ multiplex PCR; TCRdb keeps only in-frame clonotypes and omits some of them. The table has around 40,000 clones, around 75% seen once. This material consisted of peripheral blood, taken from a patient treated with radiotherapy plus ipilimumab. These receptors all stem from a human donor with non-small cell lung cancer who had stable disease on radiotherapy plus ipilimumab.

The chain has TRBV11-3 and TRBJ2-2, with D uncertain. The germline gives CDR1 SGHNT, CDR2 YENEEA. Trimming pared 5 bases from V and 7 bases from J, leaving 14 bases between. The CDR3 contains 14 residues. In DNA form, the CDR3 reads TGTGCCAGCAGCAAAAAGAGGAGTATCGGGGAGCTGTTTTTT. Translation gives CASSKKRSIGELFF. The complete variable domain, with remaining parts taken from reference TRBV11-3 and TRBJ2-2, reads EAGVVQSPRYKIIEKKQPVAFWCNPISGHNTLYWYLQNLGQGPELLIRYENEEAVDDSQLPKDRFSAERLKGVDSTLKIQPAELGDSAVYLCASSKKRSIGELFFGEGSRLTVL.

J is TRBJ2-5 and V is TRBV6-5, with 8 bases aligning to TRBD2. Per the germline V gene, CDR1 is MNHEY and CDR2 is SVGAGI. Germline trimming cut 6 bases from V and 5 bases from J; bases unmatched to any gene: 5. The CDR3 length is 13 residues. The CDR3 sequence: CASSLGGVETQYF. The CDR3 region has the DNA TGTGCCAGCAGCCTCGGGGGGGTTGAGACCCAGTACTTC.

This clone has only a few counts. The rearrangement links TRBV2 to TRBJ1-2; D is undetermined. The CDR3 covers 14 residues. Germline lookup yields CDR1 SNHLY and CDR2 FYNNEI. The germline V and J ends were trimmed by 4 bases and 7 bases, with 16 bases remaining between them. CDR3: CASSVRRGVGGYTF. CDR3 bases: TGTGCCAGCAGTGTTAGGCGGGGTGTGGGTGGCTACACCTTC.

This chain uses TRBV7-9 with TRBJ1-1; D is perhaps TRBD1 (5 bases). V was pared by 6 bases and J by 6 bases, with 20 bases between. CDR1 and CDR2 (germline): SEHNR, FQNEAQ (reference sequence). The CDR3 spans 15 residues. DNA of the CDR3: TGTGCCAGCAGACGCCACTTACAGGAAAACCCTGAAGCTTTCTTT. It yields the protein CASRRHLQENPEAFF.

The genes are TRBV2 and TRBJ1-4; D is perhaps TRBD1 (6 bases). Germline assignment: CDR1 SNHLY and CDR2 FYNNEI. V was shortened by 3 bases and J by 8 bases, with 16 bases between the two germline ends. This CDR3 region has 15 residues. Here the CDR3 DNA reads TGTGCCAGCAGTGATGGGGGCAGGGGAAGCGAAAAACTGTTTTTT. Its protein is CASSDGGRGSEKLFF.

This chain links TRBV29-1 with TRBJ1-2; D is unclear. Germline V gene sequence: CDR1 SQVTM, CDR2 ANQGSEA. CDR3 size: 16 residues. Between the trimmed V and J ends, which lost 6 bases and 5 bases, there was a span of 25 bases. CDR3 sequence reads: CSVPLGYLGGGYGYTF. The CDR3 DNA follows: TGCAGCGTCCCCCTGGGATACCTGGGCGGAGGGTATGGCTACACCTTC.

This clone showed up many times. The V call is TRBV7-9, the J call TRBJ1-1, with 10 positions matching TRBD1. The V segment lost 2 bases and the J segment 1 base; nucleotides outside the gene matches: 7. Germline V gives CDR1 SEHNR, CDR2 FQNEAQ (reference sequence). The CDR3 spans 17 residues. The CDR3 reads CASSLTWGQGRNTEAFF. For the CDR3, the DNA is TGTGCCAGCAGCTTAACCTGGGGACAGGGGCGGAACACTGAAGCTTTCTTT.

The chain carries TRBV29-1 and TRBJ2-2, with D possibly matching TRBD1 (7 bases). The CDR3 contains 13 residues. Between the trimmed V and J ends, which lost 6 bases and 6 bases, there was a span of 14 bases. Germline V lookup: CDR1 SQVTM, CDR2 ANQGSEA. CDR3 bases: TGCAGCGTGGCGGGACAGACCGCCGGGGAGCTGTTTTTT. It encodes CSVAGQTAGELFF.

This clone appeared a single time. The chain carries TRBV7-8 and TRBJ2-2, with no clear D. The length of the CDR3 is 15 residues. Germline CDR1 is SGHVS and CDR2 is FQNEAQ. V was shortened by 3 bases and J by 0 bases, with 8 bases between the two germline ends. CDR3: CASSFASANTGELFF. The DNA of the CDR3 is TGTGCCAGCAGCTTCGCATCGGCGAACACCGGGGAGCTGTTTTTT.

V gene TRBV5-1 combines with J gene TRBJ1-2, with D possibly being TRBD1 (5 bases). Trimming removed 0 bases from V and 1 base from J, with 10 bases in between. CDR3 size: 15 residues. The germline gives CDR1 SGHRS, CDR2 YFSETQ. In DNA form, the CDR3 reads TGCGCCAGCAGCTTGGTTTCGGGGGGTAACTATGGCTACACCTTC. Its translation: CASSLVSGGNYGYTF.

This chain connects TRBV10-3 to TRBJ2-3; D is perhaps TRBD2 (5 bases). Trimming pared 2 bases from V and 4 bases from J, leaving 13 bases between. The CDR3 loop spans 15 amino acids. Germline CDR1 reads ENHRY; CDR2 reads SYGVKD. The CDR3 nucleotides read TGTGCCATCAGTGAGACTAGTGGACGCCCAGATACGCAGTATTTT. It yields the protein CAISETSGRPDTQYF.

This chain uses TRBV6-5 with TRBJ1-3; D gene uncertain. CDR3 length equals 16 residues. Germline CDR1 is MNHEY and CDR2 is SVGAGI. V was pared by 2 bases and J by 1 base, with 12 bases between. The CDR3, as DNA: TGTGCCAGCAGTTACCAGGCAGCCTTTTCTGGAAACACCATATATTTT. Amino acid sequence: CASSYQAAFSGNTIYF.

This clone was observed a handful of times. This chain connects TRBV5-1 to TRBJ1-6, with 8 bases aligning to TRBD1. The CDR3 spans 14 residues. Germline V CDR1 and CDR2: SGHRS, YFSETQ. The trim removed 4 bases at V and 8 bases at J, leaving 5 bases unmatched. The CDR3 region has the DNA TGCGCCAGCAGCACGACAGGGGAGTATTCACCCCTCCACTTT. Amino acids: CASSTTGEYSPLHF.

The chain has TRBV28 and TRBJ2-3, with D possibly being TRBD2 (6 bases). This CDR3 is built from 15 residues. Trimming took 6 bases from V and 2 from J, leaving 15 bases between them. From germline, CDR1 is MDHEN and CDR2 SYDVKM. The CDR3 spells CASSSSWRDTDTQYF. The CDR3 coding sequence is TGTGCCAGCAGCTCGAGTTGGCGGGACACAGATACGCAGTATTTT.

There are a few counts of this clone. The chain has TRBV7-9 and TRBJ1-1; 7 bases match TRBD1. This CDR3 has 12 residues. Germline lookup yields CDR1 SEHNR and CDR2 FQNEAQ (reference sequence). V lost 5 bases, J lost 11 bases, and 8 bases stayed unmatched. The chain's CDR3 is CASSTQGDSAFF. CDR3 DNA sequence: TGTGCCAGCAGCACCCAGGGGGATTCGGCTTTCTTT.

This clone was seen more than once but under ten times. The sample holds other DNA sequences that translate to the same CDR3. CDR3 nucleotide sequence: TGCGCCAGCAGAACAGAAAACTATGGCTACACCTTC. Protein sequence: CASRTENYGYTF. The chain uses TRBV5-1 and TRBJ1-2; the D is unclear. Germline CDR1 reads SGHRS; CDR2 reads YFSETQ. V lost 5 bases and J 2 bases, leaving 7 bases between the germline ends. The CDR3 runs to 12 residues.

The chain is built from TRBV6-5 and TRBJ1-2; the D is unclear. Trimming stripped 2 bases from V and 4 bases from J, with 11 bases between. Germline CDR1 reads MNHEY; CDR2 reads SVGAGI. The CDR3 covers 14 residues. The CDR3 loop reads CASSYTRGPYGYTF. The CDR3 coding sequence is TGTGCCAGCAGTTACACCCGTGGCCCCTATGGCTACACCTTC.

Only a few counts were recorded for this clone. The chain couples TRBV4-3 to TRBJ2-5; no firm D call. The J call may be incorrect, as the DNA end agrees better with TRBJ2-7. This CDR3 spans 16 amino acids. Germline-derived CDR1 and CDR2 are LGHNA and YSLEER. DNA for the CDR3: TGCGCCAGCAGCCAAGGGGCTGGGTCGCCCTCCTACGAGCAGTACTTC. Protein product: CASSQGAGSPSYEQYF.

This clone was detected only once. V is TRBV6-4 and J is TRBJ1-1, with 9 bases fitting TRBD1. The CDR3 is 14 residues long. V was pared by 5 bases and J by 4 bases, with 5 bases of the junction left unmatched. The germline V gene encodes CDR1 MRHNA and CDR2 SNTAGT. CDR3 DNA: TGTGCCAGCAGTCCGACAGGGGGGGTCACTGAAGCTTTCTTT. Amino acid sequence: CASSPTGGVTEAFF.

The chain recombines TRBV6-6 with TRBJ1-4; 7 bases match TRBD1. V lost 6 bases to trimming and J lost 7 bases; unmatched junction nucleotides: 11. The CDR3 totals 15 residues. Germline CDR1 and CDR2: MNHNY and SVGAGI (reference sequence). The CDR3 DNA follows: TGTGCCAGCAGACGATCGAAGGGGGCGGGTGAAAAACTGTTTTTT. Protein sequence: CASRRSKGAGEKLFF.

This sequence joins TRBV10-3 and TRBJ1-5; D unresolved. Trimming removed 10 bases at V and 7 bases at J, with 14 bases between. CDR1 ENHRY and CDR2 SYGVKD come from the germline V gene. CDR3 length: 12 residues. CDR3: CATGNPSQPQHF. CDR3 DNA: TGTGCCACCGGGAACCCCTCCCAGCCCCAGCATTTT.

This chain links TRBV27 with TRBJ2-3; D not certain. CDR3 length: 17 residues. CDR1 and CDR2 from the germline V gene are MNHEY and SMNVEV (reference sequence). Trimming shortened V by 3 bases and J by 2 bases, and 18 bases separated the two germline ends. The CDR3 loop reads CASSFAVRQAPTDTQYF. DNA for the CDR3: TGTGCCAGCAGTTTCGCCGTCCGGCAGGCGCCCACAGATACGCAGTATTTT.

The CDR3 loop reads CASEDPYETQYF. CDR3 in DNA: TGTGCCAGCGAGGATCCGTACGAGACCCAGTACTTC. V is TRBV6-5 and J is TRBJ2-5; D not certain. Trimming stripped 8 bases from V and 5 bases from J, with 12 bases between. The V gene's germline CDR1 is MNHEY and CDR2 SVGAGI. The length of the CDR3 is 12 residues.

This chain joins TRBV15 and TRBJ1-3, with D possibly being TRBD1 (5 bases). V was trimmed by 3 bases and J by 0 bases, leaving 15 bases between them. The CDR3 runs to 17 residues. The germline V gene has CDR1 LNHNV and CDR2 YYDKDF (reference sequence). The CDR3 coding sequence is TGTGCCACCAGCAGGACCTCAGGGATCTTCTCTGGAAACACCATATATTTT. It is translated as CATSRTSGIFSGNTIYF.

The rearrangement joins TRBV11-3 to TRBJ1-1; D is unclear. Per germline, CDR1 SGHNT and CDR2 YENEEA. The CDR3 runs 12 residues. Deletions cut 4 bases from V and 7 bases from J, with 10 bases between. CDR3 coding DNA: TGTGCCAGCAGCTCCCTGGGAGGTGAAGCTTTCTTT. Translated: CASSSLGGEAFF.

This chain links TRBV7-2 with TRBJ1-5; 10 nucleotides match TRBD1. This CDR3 spans 15 amino acids. The V gene end was trimmed by 2 bases and the J gene end by 6 bases; junction bases not matched to a gene: 4. Per germline, CDR1 SGHTA and CDR2 FQGNSA. CDR3 DNA sequence: TGTGCCAGCAGCTTAACCGGGACAGGGGTTCAGCCCCAGCATTTT. Translation gives CASSLTGTGVQPQHF.